This T cell receptor beta chain was recovered during a study of blood T cell repertoires in COVID-19. The overall study: Donors in the United States, Italy and Spain gave samples during acute or convalescent COVID-19.

The length of the CDR3 is 15 residues. From germline, CDR1 is MGHDK and CDR2 SYGVNS. V was pared by 4 bases and J by 8 bases, with 20 bases between. Categorization into cohorts depended on clinical history that participants reported. Per the original data handling: Reference gene primer amplification gave estimated nucleated cell counts. Some clones are missing from TCRdb's copy, which holds only in-frame ones; the method was immunoSEQ multiplex PCR. V and J calls plus clone size are reproduced from that table; the DNA served to infer D and trimming. There are 200,000 to 300,000 clones in the sample; roughly 90% occur only once, and around 2.6% lies in the top ten.

The TCR comes from a woman in her 30s with acute COVID-19. Sequencing was carried out using PBMCs or T cells enriched from blood (not recorded which). This chain links TRBV25-1 with TRBJ1-2; the D gene is possibly TRBD1 (6 bases). This CDR3 is CASSVTSKGGSGYTF. The CDR3, as DNA: TGTGCCAGCAGTGTGACCTCAAAAGGGGGAAGCGGCTACACCTTC.